The 24 T cell receptor beta chains reported below all come from one sample, sequenced in a study of cytomegalovirus exposure and HLA in healthy donors. A multiplex PCR was run with 60 Vbeta primers and 13 Jbeta primers. The protocol was immunoSEQ multiplex PCR, while the TCRdb copy is restricted to in-frame clones and leaves out a portion. The sample has 150,000 to 200,000 clones; around 80% are singletons. Input material: PBMCs. The receptors were sampled from a male donor in good health and CMV-seronegative.

The chain has TRBV19 and TRBJ2-5; TRBD2 agrees at 7 bases. The CDR3 runs 15 residues. Trimming took 10 bases from V and 3 from J; bases not matched to a gene: 14. Germline lookup yields CDR1 LNHDA and CDR2 SQIVND (reference sequence). The CDR3 region has the DNA TGTGCCACCACGGGGATAGCGGGTGGAGAAGAGACCCAGTACTTC. It is translated as CATTGIAGGEETQYF.

This clone was picked up a small number of times. V usage is TRBV4-3 and J usage is TRBJ1-4, with 9 bases lining up with TRBD1. V shed 3 bases and J 5 bases; nucleotides not matched to a gene: 7. The CDR3 covers 16 residues. Looked up from germline, CDR1 is LGHNA and CDR2 is YSLEER. The DNA for the CDR3 is TGCGCCAGCAGCCAGGAGATCGGGACAGGGAATGAAAAACTGTTTTTT. Translation: CASSQEIGTGNEKLFF.

This rearrangement joins TRBV5-1 to TRBJ2-3; 11 bases are shared with TRBD2. Germline values: CDR1 SGHRS, CDR2 YFSETQ. Trimming cost V 4 bases and J 3 bases; bases outside gene matches: 7. The CDR3 runs to 16 residues. The CDR3 here is CASSVTLAGVTDTQYF. The CDR3 bases are TGCGCCAGCAGCGTAACACTAGCGGGAGTAACAGATACGCAGTATTTT. Full variable domain (outside the CDR3, taken from reference TRBV5-1 and TRBJ2-3): KAGVTQTPRYLIKTRGQQVTLSCSPISGHRSVSWYQQTPGQGLQFLFEYFSETQRNKGNFPGRFSGRQFSNSRSEMNVSTLELGDSALYLCASSVTLAGVTDTQYFGPGTRLTVL.

The chain couples TRBV15 to TRBJ1-6; 9 nucleotides align to TRBD1. The CDR3 is 15 amino acids. Trimming took 0 bases from V and 10 from J; bases not matched to a gene: 4. Germline CDR1 and CDR2: LNHNV and YYDKDF (reference sequence). DNA for the CDR3: TGTGCCACCAGCAGAGATCAGGACAGGGGATCACCCCTCCACTTT. As protein: CATSRDQDRGSPLHF.

The genes are TRBV5-4 and TRBJ1-2; 8 nucleotides match TRBD1. The CDR3 is made up of 14 amino acids. CDR1 and CDR2 from the germline V gene are SGHNT and YYREEE (reference sequence). Germline trimming cut 1 base from V and 4 bases from J; bases unmatched to any gene: 3. The CDR3 region is CASSLQGASYGYTF. The CDR3 DNA reads as TGTGCCAGCAGCTTGCAGGGGGCGTCCTATGGCTACACCTTC.

This clone was counted a single time. V gene TRBV18 combines with J gene TRBJ1-6; D remains ambiguous. This CDR3 has 13 residues. Germline values: CDR1 KGHSH, CDR2 LQKENI. Trimming left V 1 base short and J 8 bases short, with 6 bases between. The CDR3 coding sequence is TGTGCCAGCTCACCACTAGCCGATTCACCCCTCCACTTT. Protein product: CASSPLADSPLHF.

CDR3 DNA sequence: TGCGCCAGCAGCCTAGGCACCGAGCAGTACTTC. Protein product: CASSLGTEQYF. The V call is TRBV5-1, the J call TRBJ2-7; no firm D call. CDR3 length equals 11 residues. CDR1 and CDR2 (germline): SGHRS, YFSETQ. Trimming shortened V by 4 bases and J by 6 bases, and 8 bases separated the two germline ends.

V and J are TRBV7-3 and TRBJ2-1; TRBD2 aligns across 14 bases. V was clipped by 2 bases and J by 6 bases; unmatched bases: 3. Per the germline V gene, CDR1 is SGHTA and CDR2 is FQGTGA. The CDR3 spans 16 residues. CDR3 protein: CASSLEGLAGVNEQFF. Here the CDR3 DNA reads TGTGCCAGCAGCTTAGAGGGACTAGCGGGAGTCAATGAGCAGTTCTTC.

This chain links TRBV7-2 with TRBJ2-2; maybe TRBD2 (5 bases). The germline V gene has CDR1 SGHTA and CDR2 FQGNSA. The CDR3 totals 14 residues. Trimming took 5 bases from V and 6 from J, leaving 13 bases between them. The CDR3 reads CASSPREGSGELFF. In DNA form, the CDR3 reads TGTGCCAGCAGCCCCCGGGAAGGGTCCGGGGAGCTGTTTTTT. The variable domain in full, with the rest retrieved from reference TRBV7-2 and TRBJ2-2, is GAGVSQSPSNKVTEKGKDVELRCDPISGHTALYWYRQSLGQGLEFLIYFQGNSAPDKSGLPSDRFSAERTGGSVSTLTIQRTQQEDSAVYLCASSPREGSGELFFGEGSRLTVL.

In DNA form, the CDR3 reads TGTGCCAGCAGCCCCGCCGGGGGGGTTAATGAAAAACTGTTTTTT. Its translation is CASSPAGGVNEKLFF. The chain carries TRBV7-9 and TRBJ1-4; a weak D match, TRBD1 (5 bases). This CDR3 is 15 amino acids long. Germline values: CDR1 SEHNR, CDR2 FQNEAQ (reference sequence). With 5 bases removed from V and 4 bases from J, the gap between germline ends came to 14 bases.

The chain recombines TRBV6-5 with TRBJ1-2, with a weak D call TRBD1 (6 bases). This CDR3 has 15 amino acids. The ends were cut back, 1 base at V and 1 base at J, with 10 bases in the middle. Germline V gene lookup returns CDR1 MNHEY and CDR2 SVGAGI. The CDR3 sequence: CASSYFRGDNYGYTF. The CDR3, as DNA: TGTGCCAGCAGTTACTTCAGGGGAGATAACTATGGCTACACCTTC.

The chain carries TRBV20-1 and TRBJ2-7; perhaps TRBD2 as D (6 bases). V was trimmed by 5 bases and J by 11 bases, leaving 16 bases between them. The germline V gene has CDR1 DFQATT and CDR2 SNEGSKA (reference sequence). The CDR3 totals 11 residues. The CDR3 protein is CSAALTQREYF. CDR3 bases: TGCAGTGCTGCTCTAACGCAGCGGGAGTACTTC.

This chain joins TRBV9 and TRBJ1-4, with 7 bases matching TRBD1. Per the germline V gene, CDR1 is SGDLS and CDR2 is YYNGEE. The junction had 1 base not matched to a gene; V was cut back by 3 bases and J by 5 bases. The CDR3 is 13 amino acids. CDR3 in DNA: TGTGCCAGCAGCGGGACAGGCAATGAAAAACTGTTTTTT. Amino acids: CASSGTGNEKLFF.

The chain joins TRBV5-4 to TRBJ1-2; 9 bases line up with TRBD1. The CDR3 has 15 amino acids. V shed 2 bases and J 4 bases; nucleotides not matched to a gene: 6. From germline, CDR1 is SGHNT and CDR2 YYREEE (reference sequence). CDR3 protein: CASSFPGQGGYGYTF. The CDR3 coding sequence is TGTGCCAGCAGCTTTCCGGGACAGGGCGGCTATGGCTACACCTTC.

The J gene is TRBJ2-7, the V gene TRBV5-3; a possible D gene is TRBD1 (7 bases). TRBV5-3 belongs to the ORF category, with a function that is uncertain. The CDR3 length is 14 residues. Trimming took 7 bases from V and 3 from J, leaving 17 bases between them. The CDR3 loop reads CARAHRGGGYEQYF. The CDR3, as DNA: TGTGCCAGAGCCCACAGGGGAGGCGGCTACGAGCAGTACTTC.

V gene TRBV5-5 combines with J gene TRBJ1-2, with D hard to call. The germline V and J ends were trimmed by 2 bases and 2 bases, with 10 bases remaining between them. The CDR3 covers 14 residues. Germline V CDR1 and CDR2: SGHKS, YYEKEE (reference sequence). CDR3 nucleotides: TGTGCCAGCAGCTTATGGAGGTCCAACTATGGCTACACCTTC. Its translation: CASSLWRSNYGYTF.

The sample holds a few counts of this clone. The rearrangement uses TRBV7-8 and TRBJ2-7; D may be TRBD1 (8 bases). CDR3 size: 16 residues. V was pared by 2 bases and J by 1 base, with 15 bases between. CDR1 is SGHVS and CDR2 is FQNEAQ in the germline V gene. Here the CDR3 reads CASSLTGQGGSYEQYF. The CDR3 region has the DNA TGTGCCAGCAGCTTAACAGGACAGGGAGGGTCCTACGAGCAGTACTTC.

V and J are TRBV12-2 and TRBJ2-1; no check of the table's D call, TRBD2, against the DNA was made. TRBV12-2 is a listed pseudogene. CDR3 length: 15 amino acids. The CDR3 spells CASRLPREGWDEQFF. The CDR3 bases are TGTGCAAGTCGCTTACCCCGGGAGGGATGGGATGAGCAGTTCTTC.

This clone was detected a few times. Other DNA sequences in the sample encode the same CDR3. This chain links TRBV7-6 with TRBJ2-5; D might be TRBD1 (6 bases). Germline V CDR1 and CDR2: SGHVS, FNYEAQ. CDR3 length equals 14 residues. Trimming pared 3 bases from V and 3 bases from J, leaving 11 bases between. DNA of the CDR3: TGTGCCAGCAGCTTCGGAACAGGGAAAGAGACCCAGTACTTC. This codes for CASSFGTGKETQYF.

The V and J genes are TRBV19 and TRBJ1-6; D not certain. The germline gives CDR1 LNHDA, CDR2 SQIVND (reference sequence). The CDR3 is 17 residues long. V lost 7 bases, J lost 5 bases, and 21 bases lay in between. CDR3 sequence (DNA): TGTGCCAGTAAGGATGGGGAGAGAAGGAGGAATAATTCACCCCTCCACTTT. Translation: CASKDGERRRNNSPLHF.

This clone was recorded once. The DNA of the CDR3 is TGTGCCAGCAAGGGGGAGACCCAGTACTTC. The encoded protein is CASKGETQYF. This rearrangement joins TRBV28 to TRBJ2-5, with D possibly TRBD1 on 5 matching bases. Trimming stripped 7 bases from V and 5 bases from J, with 5 bases between. Germline values: CDR1 MDHEN, CDR2 SYDVKM. The CDR3 sequence is 10 residues long.

This sequence joins TRBV2 and TRBJ1-4; 11 positions match TRBD1. CDR3 length equals 20 residues. The V gene end was trimmed by 6 bases and the J gene end by 4 bases; junction bases not matched to a gene: 19. Germline lookup yields CDR1 SNHLY and CDR2 FYNNEI. The CDR3 DNA follows: TGTGCCAGCAGGGCAAGCCCGGACAGGGGGCTAAGTGAGGTTAATGAAAAACTGTTTTTT. It specifies CASRASPDRGLSEVNEKLFF.

The chain carries TRBV7-3 and TRBJ2-5; a possible D gene is TRBD2 (5 bases). CDR3 length: 15 residues. CDR1 and CDR2 from the germline V gene are SGHTA and FQGTGA. V was pared by 5 bases and J by 6 bases, with 19 bases between. The CDR3 sequence is CASSQDGVVGKTQYF. In DNA form, the CDR3 reads TGTGCCAGCAGCCAAGACGGGGTGGTGGGGAAGACCCAGTACTTC.

As DNA, the CDR3 is TGTGCCAGCAGCCCCGCGGTCGACTCCTACAATGAGCAGTTCTTC. Residues: CASSPAVDSYNEQFF. V is TRBV5-4 and J is TRBJ2-1, with no clear D. Germline V gene data show CDR1 as SGHNT and CDR2 as YYREEE (reference sequence). The germline V and J ends were trimmed by 4 bases and 0 bases, with 11 bases remaining between them. This CDR3 is built from 15 residues.